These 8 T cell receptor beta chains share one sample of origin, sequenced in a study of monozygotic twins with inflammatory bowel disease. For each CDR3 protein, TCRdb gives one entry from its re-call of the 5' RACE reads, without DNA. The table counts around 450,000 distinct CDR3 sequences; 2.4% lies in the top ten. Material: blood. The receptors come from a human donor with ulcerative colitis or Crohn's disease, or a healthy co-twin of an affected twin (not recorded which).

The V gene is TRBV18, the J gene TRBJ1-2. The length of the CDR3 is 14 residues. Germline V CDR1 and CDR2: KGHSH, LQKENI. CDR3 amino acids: CASSPAGEPYGYTF.

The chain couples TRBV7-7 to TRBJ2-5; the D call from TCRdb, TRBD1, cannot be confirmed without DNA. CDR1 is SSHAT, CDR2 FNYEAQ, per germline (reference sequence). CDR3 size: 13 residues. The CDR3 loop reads CASSQGEIETQYF. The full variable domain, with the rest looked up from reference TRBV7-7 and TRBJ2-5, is GAGVSQSPRYKVTKRGQDVTLRCDPISSHATLYWYQQALGQGPEFLTYFNYEAQPDKSGLPSDRFSAERPEGSISTLTIQRTEQRDSAMYRCASSQGEIETQYFGPGTRLLVL.

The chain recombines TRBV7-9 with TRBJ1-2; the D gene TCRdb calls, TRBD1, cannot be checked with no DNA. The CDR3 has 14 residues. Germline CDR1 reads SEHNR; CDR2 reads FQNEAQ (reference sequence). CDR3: CASSAGQPLDGYTF.

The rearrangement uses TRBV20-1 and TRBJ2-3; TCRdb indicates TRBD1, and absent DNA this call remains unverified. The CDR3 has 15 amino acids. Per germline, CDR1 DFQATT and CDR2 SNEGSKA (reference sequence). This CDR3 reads CSARDPVGGADTQYF.

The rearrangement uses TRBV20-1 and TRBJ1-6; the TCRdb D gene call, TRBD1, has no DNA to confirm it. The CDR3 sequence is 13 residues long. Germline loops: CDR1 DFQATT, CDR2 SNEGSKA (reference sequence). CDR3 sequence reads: CSARGTGMTPLHF.

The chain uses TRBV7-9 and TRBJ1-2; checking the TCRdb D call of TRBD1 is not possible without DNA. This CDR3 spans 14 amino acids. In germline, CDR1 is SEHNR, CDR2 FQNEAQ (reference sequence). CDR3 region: CASSLEGGLYGYTF.

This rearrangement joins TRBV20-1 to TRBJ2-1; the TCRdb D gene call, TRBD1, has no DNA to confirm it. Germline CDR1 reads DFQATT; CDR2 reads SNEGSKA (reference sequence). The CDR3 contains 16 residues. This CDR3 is CSADGGRADSYNEQFF.

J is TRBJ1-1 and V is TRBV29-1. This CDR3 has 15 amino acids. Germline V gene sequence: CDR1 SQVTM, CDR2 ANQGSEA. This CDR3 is CSVEEDSWLGTEAFF.